This T cell receptor beta chain stems from a study of long-term antiretroviral therapy in people with HIV. Study-level points and caveats: The study found narrower CDR3 length ranges in HIV repertoires than in controls. The data indicate that diversity increased after ART but remained below transplant donor controls.

Germline values: CDR1 MDHEN, CDR2 SYDVKM. Trimming took off 6 bases at V and 4 bases at J, with 16 bases between the two ends. The CDR3 length is 14 residues. With regard to this clone: The antigen is undetermined.

Sequencing relied on immunoSEQ assay v3.0, run at survey level. The target of sequencing was about 40,000-50,000 T-cell genomes per sample. Repertoires were generated with immunoSEQ multiplex PCR, while TCRdb's copy carries only in-frame clones and drops some. This sample has about 25,000 clones, with about four fifths found just once. There were no participants with HIV treated outside the United States. The rearrangement links TRBV28 to TRBJ2-7, with D perhaps TRBD2 (5 bases). The sequencing used unsorted PBMCs, collected at the start of antiretroviral therapy, before treatment. This TCR came from a woman aged 18-30 years with HIV. Here the CDR3 reads CASSPTGRGYEQYF. For the CDR3, the DNA is TGTGCCAGCAGCCCTACGGGGAGAGGTTACGAGCAGTACTTC.